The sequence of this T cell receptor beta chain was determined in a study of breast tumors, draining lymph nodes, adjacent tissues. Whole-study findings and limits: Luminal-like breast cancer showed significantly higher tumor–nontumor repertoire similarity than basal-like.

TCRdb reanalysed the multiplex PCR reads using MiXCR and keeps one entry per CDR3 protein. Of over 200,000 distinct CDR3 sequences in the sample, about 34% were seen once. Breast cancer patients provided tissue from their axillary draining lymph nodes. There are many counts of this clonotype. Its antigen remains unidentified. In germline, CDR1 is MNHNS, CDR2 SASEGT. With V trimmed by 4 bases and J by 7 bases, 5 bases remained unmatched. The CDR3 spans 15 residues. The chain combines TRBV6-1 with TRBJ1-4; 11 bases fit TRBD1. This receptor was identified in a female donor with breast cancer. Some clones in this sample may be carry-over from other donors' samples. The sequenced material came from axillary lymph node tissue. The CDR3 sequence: CASSARTGGSEKLFF. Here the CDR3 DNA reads TGTGCCAGCAGTGCGAGGACAGGGGGCTCTGAAAAACTGTTTTTT.